Below are 6 T cell receptor beta chains sequenced from a single sample in a study of CD8 T cells in Susac syndrome. Random hexamers were used to reverse transcribe an amount of roughly 0.45 to 1 ug RNA. MiXCR was run by TCRdb on the immunoSEQ multiplex PCR reads, yielding one entry per CDR3 protein. Here the sample spans some 140,000 distinct CDR3 sequences, around 85% being singletons. Sequenced input: CD8+ T cells from PBMCs. Receptors originate from a human donor with multiple sclerosis.

This clonotype was found once. This chain joins TRBV14 and TRBJ1-2, with D unclear. V was trimmed by 0 bases and J by 8 bases, leaving 7 bases between them. The germline V gene encodes CDR1 SGHDN and CDR2 FVKESK. CDR3 length equals 12 residues. The CDR3 region is CASSQDVEGYTF. CDR3 DNA sequence: TGTGCCAGCAGCCAAGATGTGGAGGGCTACACCTTC.

This clonotype was recorded once. The genes are TRBV7-9 and TRBJ1-1; tentative D call: TRBD1 (5 bases). V was shortened by 8 bases and J by 4 bases, with 17 bases between the two germline ends. Germline V gives CDR1 SEHNR, CDR2 FQNEAQ (reference sequence). There are 14 residues in the CDR3. CDR3 protein: CASLAFVGVTEAFF. The DNA of the CDR3 is TGTGCCAGCCTAGCGTTTGTGGGGGTCACTGAAGCTTTCTTT.

This clonotype was observed a single time. V usage is TRBV19 and J usage is TRBJ1-4, with 9 positions matching TRBD1. The germline V gene has CDR1 LNHDA and CDR2 SQIVND (reference sequence). The J segment lost 0 bases and the V segment lost 5 bases, leaving 7 bases of the junction unmatched. This CDR3 contains 17 residues. The chain's CDR3 is CASSSHRGRATNEKLFF. CDR3 DNA: TGTGCCAGTAGTTCCCACAGGGGGCGGGCAACTAATGAAAAACTGTTTTTT.

As for this clonotype: The junction differs from germline at one of its ends, possibly a read error. The V and J genes are TRBV28 and TRBJ2-1, with D perhaps being TRBD1 or TRBD2 (5 bases each). In germline, CDR1 is MDHEN, CDR2 SYDVKM. The CDR3 is 16 residues long. In DNA, the CDR3 is TGTGCCAGCCTTCGGGGCCCAGAGAATTACTACAATGGGCAGTTCTTC. This codes for CASLRGPENYYNGQFF.

V and J are TRBV29-1 and TRBJ1-6, with D unclear. The length of the CDR3 is 16 residues. Germline V gene data show CDR1 as SQVTM and CDR2 as ANQGSEA. V dropped 0 bases and J dropped 0 bases, with 9 bases sitting between them. The CDR3 loop reads CSVEDQVCSYNSPLHF. CDR3 DNA sequence: TGCAGCGTTGAAGATCAAGTGTGCTCCTATAATTCACCCCTCCACTTT.

The chain combines TRBV5-6 with TRBJ2-2; 7 bases are a match to TRBD2. Per the germline V gene, CDR1 is SGHDT and CDR2 is YYEEEE. The CDR3 sequence is 16 residues long. V lost 2 bases, J lost 1 base, and 5 bases stayed unmatched. The CDR3 protein is CASSFEWEGNTGELFF. In nucleotides, the CDR3 is TGTGCCAGCAGCTTTGAGTGGGAGGGGAACACCGGGGAGCTGTTTTTT.